This T cell receptor beta chain was recovered during a study of T cell responses to AZD1222 COVID-19 vaccine (dated by TCRdb to the early 2020s). Background on the whole study: TCR sequencing was performed for roughly 250 trial participants, of whom 200 to 210 were given two doses of AZD1222 and around 25 were given two doses of MenACWY control vaccine. Trial participants were enrolled by age into 18-55, 56-69 and 70-plus year subgroups, with approximately 150, 30 and 60 TCR-sequenced participants respectively. Beyond this particular receptor, the publication reports: CD4 TCRs associated with the vaccine covered the entire spike protein, and the dominant responses were in regions 160-218 and 743-854. Most participants were white British and females outnumbered males, and the authors suggested that clonal diversity may have been underestimated. Conclusions about previously exposed vaccinees are limited, since just a handful of AZD1222 recipients were seropositive for SARS-CoV-2 at baseline. After two AZD1222 doses, spike-specific TCR breadth and depth were significantly higher than at day 0 and than in MenACWY recipients. The 56-69-year group was small, and its depth increase did not reach significance, likely because of low power. Reportedly, almost half of the unique spike-specific TCRs recognized epitopes lying outside the regions that are mutated in the B.1.351 and B.1.1.7 variants. Because no day 14 peak-response samples were available, repertoires were characterized only after the peak T cell response.

Per the publication, the time point label means: about 28 days (+/-7) after the second vaccine dose. AZD1222 recipients given second doses at about 4 weeks or at about 12 weeks were pooled, since spike-specific TCR depth and breadth were not found to differ between the two schedules. Vaccinee samples were obtained from the UK trials COV001 and COV002, which included a single-blind randomized controlled phase 2/3 trial of AZD1222 (ChAdOx1 nCoV-19) in healthy adults. For TCRbeta chain sequencing, PBMC samples from trial participants were taken at day 0 and at day 28 after the second dose. On this clone itself: Its target antigen remains unknown. One base away there is no much larger clone; base qualities are not given.

Counted from cysteine to phenylalanine, this CDR3 has 13 amino acids. Just CDR3 DNA is preserved here, 39 bases in frame from base 1. V was cut back by 4 bases and J by 3 bases, leaving a gap of 8 bases between them. The germline V gene encodes CDR1 SGHRS and CDR2 YFSETQ. The CDR3 regions of human TCRbeta chains were analyzed by immunosequencing. Per the original workflow: Repertoire TCRs were matched against a reference library of SARS-CoV-2-specific TCRs generated with the MIRA antigen-specificity platform. Breadth meant the fraction of unique TCRs that were SARS-CoV-2-associated, whereas depth meant the fraction of total T cells that were SARS-CoV-2-associated. Using the MIRA data, each spike-specific TCR was mapped to the spike region that the TCR reacts to and placed in a CD4 or CD8 class. Log10-transformed breadth and depth values were compared by one-way ANOVA with Sidak's multiple comparisons tests. TCRdb mirrors the immuneACCESS table, restricted to in-frame sequences. Some clones are absent from its copies; in checked studies, under half trace to an unresolved V gene, and the reason for the others is unknown. D and trimming come from the DNA, and the V and J calls and clone size come from that table. The sample table contains 95,000 to 150,000 clones; only one count was recorded for 80% to 90% of them. In total, the top ten clones hold roughly a quarter of the sample.

Recombination linked TRBV5-1 to TRBJ1-5, with TRBD1 tentatively as D gene (5 bases match). This specimen consisted of peripheral blood, obtained 28 days after the second AZD1222 dose. This clonotype originated in an adult who received the AZD1222 COVID-19 vaccine. The bases read TGCGCCAGCAGCGAGGGGTTCAATCAGCCCCAGCATTTT. It translates to CASSEGFNQPQHF.